A selection of T cell receptor beta chains follows, all from one sample in a study of T cell responses to AZD1222 COVID-19 vaccine. Only in-frame clones appear in the TCRdb table, and some are missing; sequencing was by immunoSEQ multiplex PCR. Among approximately 150,000 clones listed, roughly 91% were seen once. The source material was peripheral blood, sampled on day 0 of AZD1222 vaccination. These receptors all stem from an adult in good health. Both conserved end residues are part of each CDR3. D genes are given only for firm matches. Clone size is stated in some rows and not others, as once, few, many or a class when expanded.

j_call | d_call | v_call | clone_size | cdr3_length | cdr3_aa | cdr3_nt
TRBJ1-5 | NA | TRBV2 | once | 14 | CASSQMATNQPQHF | TGTGCCAGCAGTCAAATGGCTACCAATCAGCCCCAGCATTTT
TRBJ2-7 | NA | TRBV5-4 | NA | 15 | CASSLAQTSSGEQYF | TGTGCCAGCAGCCTCGCTCAGACTTCCTCGGGCGAGCAGTACTTC
TRBJ1-6 | NA | TRBV18 | NA | 17 | CASSPTTRGANNSPLHF | TGTGCCAGCTCACCGACAACCCGCGGGGCGAATAATTCACCCCTCCACTTT
TRBJ2-7 | TRBD1 | TRBV12-3/TRBV12-4 | few | 13 | CASSSGTGREQYF | TGTGCCAGCAGTTCGGGGACAGGTCGCGAGCAGTACTTC
TRBJ1-3 | NA | TRBV3-1/TRBV3-2 | few | 12 | CASTSAQNTIYF | TGTGCCAGCACATCAGCCCAAAACACCATATATTTT
TRBJ1-2 | NA | TRBV30 | NA | 12 | CAWSGVNYGYTF | TGTGCCTGGAGCGGGGTAAACTATGGCTACACCTTC
TRBJ1-4 | NA | TRBV19 | NA | 13 | CASIGSANEKLFF | TGTGCCAGTATAGGGTCGGCTAATGAAAAACTGTTTTTT
TRBJ2-2 | TRBD2 | TRBV4-1 | few | 15 | CASSPERGNTGELFF | TGCGCCAGCAGCCCCGAGCGGGGGAACACCGGGGAGCTGTTTTTT
TRBJ2-7 | NA | TRBV5-1 | NA | 16 | CASSLAAGTVGYEQYF | TGCGCCAGCAGCTTGGCAGCCGGGACGGTGGGCTACGAGCAGTACTTC
TRBJ1-2 | NA | TRBV19 | NA | 14 | CASTLASYNYGYTF | TGTGCCAGTACACTCGCTTCCTACAACTATGGCTACACCTTC
TRBJ1-5 | TRBD1 | TRBV19 | NA | 15 | CASSFGQGANQPQHF | TGTGCCAGTAGTTTCGGGCAGGGGGCTAATCAGCCCCAGCATTTT
TRBJ1-2 | NA | TRBV11-2 | NA | 14 | CASSLSWGERGYTF | TGTGCCAGCAGCCTCTCGTGGGGAGAACGGGGCTACACCTTC
TRBJ2-2 | NA | TRBV4-3 | NA | 16 | CASSQAALKTTGELFF | TGCGCCAGCAGCCAAGCCGCCCTAAAGACCACCGGGGAGCTGTTTTTT
TRBJ1-3 | NA | TRBV5-4 | NA | 14 | CASSPGTSGNTIYF | TGTGCCAGCAGCCCCGGGACCTCTGGAAACACCATATATTTT
TRBJ1-6 | NA | TRBV30 | NA | 17 | CAWKRGRAESYNSPLHF | TGTGCCTGGAAGCGGGGACGGGCAGAGTCCTATAATTCACCCCTCCACTTT
TRBJ2-7 | TRBD1 | TRBV2 | NA | 14 | CASIDRDRAYEQYF | TGTGCCAGTATAGACCGGGACAGGGCCTACGAGCAGTACTTC
TRBJ1-5 | NA | TRBV4-3 | NA | 15 | CASSRVSDASQPQHF | TGCGCCAGCAGCCGAGTATCGGATGCGAGTCAGCCCCAGCATTTT
TRBJ1-1 | TRBD1 | TRBV7-8 | NA | 15 | CASSLQATGGKRAFF | TGTGCCAGCAGCTTACAGGCGACAGGGGGCAAAAGGGCTTTCTTT
TRBJ1-1 | NA | TRBV9 | NA | 12 | CASSVFGRGPFF | TGTGCCAGCAGCGTATTCGGCCGAGGGCCTTTCTTT
TRBJ1-2 | NA | TRBV5-5 | once | 12 | CASSFRERGYTF | TGTGCCAGCAGCTTCAGGGAGCGTGGCTACACCTTC
TRBJ1-1 | TRBD1 | TRBV10-1 | NA | 15 | CASSEVGGLNTEAFF | TGCGCCAGCTCAGAAGTAGGGGGCCTGAACACTGAAGCTTTCTTT
TRBJ2-1 | TRBD2 | TRBV6-4 | NA | 14 | CASSLAGVSNEQFF | TGTGCCAGCAGTCTAGCGGGAGTTAGTAATGAGCAGTTCTTC
TRBJ2-7 | TRBD1 | TRBV9 | NA | 15 | CASSPRDRGLYEQYF | TGTGCCAGCAGCCCGCGGGACAGGGGGCTTTACGAGCAGTACTTC